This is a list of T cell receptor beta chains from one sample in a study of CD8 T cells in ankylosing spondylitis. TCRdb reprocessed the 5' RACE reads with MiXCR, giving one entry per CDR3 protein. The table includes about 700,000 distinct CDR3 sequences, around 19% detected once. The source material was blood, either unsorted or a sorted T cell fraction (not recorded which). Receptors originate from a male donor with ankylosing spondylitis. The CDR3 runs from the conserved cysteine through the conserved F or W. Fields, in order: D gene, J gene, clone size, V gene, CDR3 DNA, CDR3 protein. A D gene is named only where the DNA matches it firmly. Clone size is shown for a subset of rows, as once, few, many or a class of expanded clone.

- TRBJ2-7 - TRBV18 TGTGCCAGCTCAAGGGCCGGGGGCACCTACGAGCAGTACTTC CASSRAGGTYEQYF
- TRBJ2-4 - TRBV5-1 TGCGCCAGCAGCTTGGCCCCACAGGGGGAGGGAAACATTCAGTACTTC CASSLAPQGEGNIQYF
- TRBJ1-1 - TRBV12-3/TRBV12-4 TGTGCCAGCAACGGGGGAGGGAACACTGAAGCTTTCTTT CASNGGGNTEAFF
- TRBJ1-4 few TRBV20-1 TGCAGTGCTAGGGGGGGAGTGGGGGAAAAACTGTTTTTT CSARGGVGEKLFF
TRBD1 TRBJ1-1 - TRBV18 TGTGCCAGCTCACCGTCGGCAGGGGGGACCACTGAAGCTTTCTTT CASSPSAGGTTEAFF
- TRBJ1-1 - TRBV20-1 TGCAGTGCTAGAGATCAATTAGGGCCGAACACTGAAGCTTTCTTT CSARDQLGPNTEAFF
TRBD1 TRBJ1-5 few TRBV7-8 TGTGCCAGCAGCTTATTCAGGGGGTTCTCCACCCCCTCGCCCCAGCATTTT CASSLFRGFSTPSPQHF
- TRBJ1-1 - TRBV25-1 TGTGCCAGCAGGGGGGGGCCGGGGACTGAAGCTTTCTTT CASRGGPGTEAFF
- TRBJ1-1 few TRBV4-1 TGCGCCAGCAGCCAAGATCTAGGGATTCTCAAAGCTTTCTTT CASSQDLGILKAFF
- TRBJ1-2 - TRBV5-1 TGCGCCAGCAGATTGGCCATCGCGGAAGGCTACACCTTC CASRLAIAEGYTF
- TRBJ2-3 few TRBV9 TGTGCCAGCAGCATTCAGGGGATTGGTGCAGATACGCAGTATTTT CASSIQGIGADTQYF
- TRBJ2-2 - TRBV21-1 TGTGCCAGCAGCAAAGCCCGGACTAGCTGTCGAACCGGGGAGCTGTTTTTT CASSKARTSCRTGELFF
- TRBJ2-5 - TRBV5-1 TGCGCCAGCAGCTTGGAGGTTGGGCCCCAAGAGACCCAGTACTTC CASSLEVGPQETQYF
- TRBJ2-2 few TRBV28 TGTGCCAGCAGTTCCCCGACAAGCAGATCCACCGGGGAGCTGTTTTTT CASSSPTSRSTGELFF
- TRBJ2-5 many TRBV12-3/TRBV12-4 TGTGCCAGCAGTTTGATGACCCCGCGAGAGACCCAGTACTTC CASSLMTPRETQYF
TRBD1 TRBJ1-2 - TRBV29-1 TGCAGCGTACGGACAGGGGGCTATGGCTACACCTTC CSVRTGGYGYTF
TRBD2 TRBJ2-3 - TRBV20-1 TGCAGTGCTGACCCCAGTGCTAGCGGGTCCTACACAGATACGCAGTATTTT CSADPSASGSYTDTQYF
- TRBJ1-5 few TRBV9 TGTGCCAGCAGCGCGACAAACCAAAATCAGCCCCAGCATTTT CASSATNQNQPQHF
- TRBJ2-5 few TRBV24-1 TGTGCCACCAAGCGAGGTAGTCAAGAGACCCAGTACTTC CATKRGSQETQYF
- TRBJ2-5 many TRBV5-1 TGCGCCAGCAGCTTGGAGGGGGGTCCTCAAGAGACCCAGTACTTC CASSLEGGPQETQYF
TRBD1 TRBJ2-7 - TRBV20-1 TGCAGTGCTAGGCGCGCAGGGGGCCTCGAGCAGTACTTC CSARRAGGLEQYF
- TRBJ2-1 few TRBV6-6 TGTGCCAGCAGTCGGGGAGCCTACAATGAGCAGTTCTTC CASSRGAYNEQFF
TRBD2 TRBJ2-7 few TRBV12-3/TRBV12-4 TGTGCCAGCAGCGGACTAGCGAAAGAGCAGTACTTC CASSGLAKEQYF
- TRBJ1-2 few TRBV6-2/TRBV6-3 TGTGCCAGCAGCCCCGCAAGTAACTATGGCTACACCTTC CASSPASNYGYTF
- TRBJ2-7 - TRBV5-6 TGTGCCAGCAGCTTCCGTTCCCTCTCCTACGAGCAGTACTTC CASSFRSLSYEQYF
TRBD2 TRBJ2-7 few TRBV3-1 TGTGCCAGCAGCAAAGCGGGGGGGCCGGACGAGCAGTACTTC CASSKAGGPDEQYF
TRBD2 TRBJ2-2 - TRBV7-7 TGTGCTAGCAGACGTATAGCGGGGGATCCTACCGGGGAGCTGTTTTTT CASRRIAGDPTGELFF
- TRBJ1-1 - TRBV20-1 TGCAGTGCAAACGCACCTGGGGGGAACACTGAAGCTTTCTTT CSANAPGGNTEAFF
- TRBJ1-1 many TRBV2 TGTGCCAGCATTTTGTACATGAACACTGAAGCTTTCTTT CASILYMNTEAFF
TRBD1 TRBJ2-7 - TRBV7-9 TGTGCCAGCAGAGCCGGGACAGCCTACGAGCAGTACTTC CASRAGTAYEQYF
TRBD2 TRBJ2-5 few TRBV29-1 TGCAGCGTCGGACTAGCGGGAGGGGAGACCCAGTACTTC CSVGLAGGETQYF
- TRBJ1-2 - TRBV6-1 TGTGCCAGCAGTGAAGGTTTTTACTATGGCTACACCTTC CASSEGFYYGYTF
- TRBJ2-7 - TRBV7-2 TGTGCCAGCAGCTTAGGACCGGGACCCGCTTCCTACGAGCAGTACTTC CASSLGPGPASYEQYF
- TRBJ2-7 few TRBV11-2 TGTGCCAGCAGCTTTTCGGTATCCTACGAGCAGTACTTC CASSFSVSYEQYF
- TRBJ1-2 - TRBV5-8 TGTGCCAGCAGCTTGACAGGGTACTTCTATGGCTACACCTTC CASSLTGYFYGYTF
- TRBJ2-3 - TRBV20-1 TGCAGTGCTAGTTGGGCGGGATCCTCCACAGATACGCAGTATTTT CSASWAGSSTDTQYF
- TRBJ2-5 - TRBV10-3 TGTGCCATCAGTGACGTGGGACCAGAGACCCAGTACTTC CAISDVGPETQYF
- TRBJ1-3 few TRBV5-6 TGTGCCAGCAGCGACAATAAGGGTGACACCATATATTTT CASSDNKGDTIYF
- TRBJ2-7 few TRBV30 TGTGCCTGGAGTACCTACATTAGCGGCTACGAGCAGTACTTC CAWSTYISGYEQYF
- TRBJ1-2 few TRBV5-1 TGCGCCAGCAGCTTGGCCTGGGATGCCGACGGCTACACCTTC CASSLAWDADGYTF
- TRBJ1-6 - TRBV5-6 TGTGCCAGCAGCTTAACAGCGAGCTCCTATAATTCACCCCTCCACTTT CASSLTASSYNSPLHF
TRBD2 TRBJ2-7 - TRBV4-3 TGCGCCAGCAGCCAAACCATAGCGGGAGAGTTTGAGCAGTACTTC CASSQTIAGEFEQYF
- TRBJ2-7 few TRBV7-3 TGTGCCAGCAGCATCGCCCTTGGACCCAACTCCTACGAGCAGTACTTC CASSIALGPNSYEQYF
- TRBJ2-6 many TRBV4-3 TGCGCCAGCAGCCAAGAAGTGAACTCTGGGGCCAACGTCCTGACTTTC CASSQEVNSGANVLTF
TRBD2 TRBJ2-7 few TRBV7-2 TGTGCCAGCAGCTCCACCGGGACTAGCGGGACGTACGAGCAGTACTTC CASSSTGTSGTYEQYF
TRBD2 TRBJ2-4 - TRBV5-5 TGTGCCAGCAGTAGCGGGTCCTTCGAGGCCAACATTCAGTACTTC CASSSGSFEANIQYF
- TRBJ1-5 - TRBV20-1 TGCAGTGCCCCGACAGGTCTAATGGATAGCAATCAGCCCCAGCATTTT CSAPTGLMDSNQPQHF
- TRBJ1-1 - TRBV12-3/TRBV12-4 TGTGCCAGCAGTTCCCCGACTGAAGCTTTCTTT CASSSPTEAFF
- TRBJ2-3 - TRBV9 TGTGCCAGCAGCGCCCCGGGGGCCCTACTCACAGATACGCAGTATTTT CASSAPGALLTDTQYF
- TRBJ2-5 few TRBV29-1 TGCAGCGACCACCTTTGGGGCAAAGAGACCCAGTACTTC CSDHLWGKETQYF
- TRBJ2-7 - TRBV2 TGTGCCACCGAGAGGGAGCAGTACTTC CATEREQYF